This T cell receptor beta chain was identified during a study of blood T cell repertoires in COVID-19. Study-level background: The samples span acute and convalescent COVID-19 from the United States, Italy and Spain. In each case, the material was cDNA or gDNA derived from T cells, B-cell-depleted T cells, or PBMCs.

The junction had 7 bases not matched to a gene; V was cut back by 1 base and J by 8 bases. The CDR3 is 15 residues long. CDR1 is SEHNR and CDR2 is FQNEAQ in the germline V gene (reference sequence). Donors in Cohort 3 counted as recovered after two negative PCRs, clearance, or symptom resolution. Authors' processing steps: Counts of nucleated cells, estimated from reference gene primer amplification, were obtained. Method: immunoSEQ multiplex PCR; TCRdb's copy keeps in-frame clones and lacks some. Clone size and the V and J calls come from that table; the DNA yielded D and trimming. This table has approximately 350,000 clones, approximately 84% appearing once.

The TCR sequence derives from a woman in her twenties or thirties who had recovered from COVID-19. The chain has TRBV7-9 and TRBJ2-1; 8 bases align to TRBD1. The sample taken for sequencing was PBMCs or T cells enriched from blood (not recorded which). The CDR3 DNA follows: TGTGCCAGCAGCTTAGAATACGACAGGGGCCATGAGCAGTTCTTC. Translating gives CASSLEYDRGHEQFF.